The source of this T cell receptor (beta chain) is a study of neurological immune-mediated disorders. TCRdb reanalysed the 5' RACE reads using MiXCR and keeps one entry per CDR3 protein. The sample includes around 62,000 distinct CDR3 sequences, approximately 4.2% of them seen just once. In this sample, this clonotype turned up many times. Trimming stripped 0 bases from V and 2 bases from J, with 13 bases between. Germline CDR1 is LGHNA and CDR2 is YSLEER. The CDR3 is made up of 16 amino acids. The J gene is TRBJ1-2, the V gene TRBV4-3, with a tentative D call TRBD1 (5 bases). What was sequenced was PBMCs. The sequence was collected from a man aged 45 to 65 with multiple sclerosis. CDR3 bases: TGCGCCAGCAGCCAAGAAGGGCCTAAGGGGAACTATGGCTACACCTTC. This codes for CASSQEGPKGNYGYTF.